This is a list of T cell receptor beta chains from one sample in a study of cytomegalovirus exposure and HLA in healthy donors. TCRdb's table, derived via immunoSEQ multiplex PCR, lists solely in-frame clones and lacks some. The sample lists some 130,000 clones, 80% occurring once. The sample consisted of PBMCs. The receptors come from a man aged 25-45 years in good health and CMV-seronegative. Each CDR3 is given with its conserved first and last residue. The D gene is left open where the match is weak. Only part of the rows carry a size: once, few, many, or a class if the clone is expanded.

>17|TRBJ1-2|NA|TRBD1|TRBV19
CASSTAVEGAVGYGYTF
TGTGCCAGTAGCACGGCAGTGGAGGGGGCTGTAGGCTATGGCTACACCTTC
>16|TRBJ2-7|NA|TRBD1|TRBV4-1
CASSPEPGTGTYEQYF
TGCGCCAGCAGCCCAGAACCCGGGACAGGGACCTACGAGCAGTACTTC
>14|TRBJ1-4|few|TRBD1|TRBV12-5
CASGTPDRGESLFF
TGTGCTAGTGGCACGCCGGACAGGGGAGAGTCACTGTTTTTT
>15|TRBJ1-1|NA|NA|TRBV5-1
CASSLAGQLNTEAFF
TGCGCCAGCAGCTTGGCAGGACAGCTGAACACTGAAGCTTTCTTT
>15|TRBJ1-1|NA|TRBD1|TRBV5-1
CASSLEGTGTTEAFF
TGCGCCAGCAGCTTGGAAGGGACAGGAACAACCGAAGCTTTCTTT
>14|TRBJ1-1|few|NA|TRBV6-5
CASTRNTVNTEAFF
TGTGCCAGCACTCGGAATACAGTGAACACTGAAGCTTTCTTT
>13|TRBJ1-1|few|NA|TRBV6-5
CASSPGMNTEAFF
TGTGCCAGCAGTCCCGGTATGAACACTGAAGCTTTCTTT
>12|TRBJ1-1|NA|NA|TRBV10-3
CAIRATNTEAFF
TGTGCCATCAGGGCAACGAACACTGAAGCTTTCTTT
>20|TRBJ2-1|few|TRBD1|TRBV29-1
CSVETLVRDRGFFSYNEQFF
TGCAGCGTTGAAACCCTCGTTCGGGACAGGGGCTTTTTTTCCTACAATGAGCAGTTCTTC
>14|TRBJ2-7|NA|TRBD2|TRBV18
CASSPSGSRYEQYF
TGTGCCAGCTCACCTAGCGGGAGTCGCTACGAGCAGTACTTC
>13|TRBJ1-1|NA|NA|TRBV11-2
CASSLFRDTEAFF
TGTGCCAGCAGCTTATTCCGGGACACTGAAGCTTTCTTT
>15|TRBJ2-1|NA|TRBD2|TRBV6-6
CASSPEGGRSFQQFF
TGTGCCAGCAGCCCCGAGGGCGGGAGGTCGTTTCAGCAGTTCTTC
>12|TRBJ2-7|NA|NA|TRBV10-3
CAISAGVYEQYF
TGTGCCATCAGTGCGGGGGTCTACGAGCAGTACTTC
>17|TRBJ2-3|NA|TRBD2|TRBV30
CACQGAGGPLSTDTQYF
TGTGCCTGCCAAGGGGCGGGAGGGCCACTTAGCACAGATACGCAGTATTTT
>17|TRBJ2-3|NA|TRBD2|TRBV6-1
CASSEQPLAGVRDTQYF
TGTGCCAGCAGTGAACAGCCTCTAGCGGGAGTAAGGGATACGCAGTATTTT
>14|TRBJ2-5|NA|TRBD2|TRBV7-2
CASRDPSGRETQYF
TGTGCCAGCAGGGACCCTAGCGGGAGGGAGACCCAGTACTTC
>15|TRBJ1-1|NA|NA|TRBV7-9
CASFSPQGWNTEAFF
TGTGCCAGCTTCTCTCCCCAGGGGTGGAACACTGAAGCTTTCTTT
>15|TRBJ2-7|NA|TRBD1|TRBV2
CASRYRGSAPYEQYF
TGTGCCAGCAGATACAGGGGGTCTGCGCCCTACGAGCAGTACTTC
>13|TRBJ2-7|NA|NA|TRBV4-3
CASSHRVSYEQYF
TGCGCCAGCAGCCACAGGGTATCCTACGAGCAGTACTTT
>13|TRBJ2-5|NA|NA|TRBV28
CASSWRNQETQYF
TGTGCCAGCAGTTGGAGGAACCAAGAGACCCAGTACTTC
>16|TRBJ2-4|NA|NA|TRBV4-3
CASSQDPGVDKNIQYF
TGCGCCAGCAGCCAAGATCCAGGGGTTGACAAAAACATTCAGTACTTC
>14|TRBJ1-5|few|TRBD1|TRBV19
CASSHTGGEQPQHF
TGTGCCAGTAGTCACACAGGGGGCGAGCAGCCCCAGCATTTT
>15|TRBJ2-5|NA|TRBD2|TRBV4-1
CASSQESGSGETQYF
TGCGCCAGCAGCCAAGAAAGCGGGAGTGGGGAGACCCAGTACTTC
>16|TRBJ1-1|NA|TRBD1|TRBV27
CASILFGTAGAGEAFF
TGTGCCAGCATACTGTTTGGGACAGCTGGGGCCGGTGAAGCTTTCTTT
>15|TRBJ2-7|few|TRBD1|TRBV6-5
CASSRPGTGNYEQYF
TGTGCCAGCAGCAGACCCGGGACAGGGAACTACGAGCAGTACTTC
>15|TRBJ2-5|NA|TRBD1|TRBV13
CASSNPGQLKETQYF
TGTGCCAGCAGCAACCCGGGACAGCTAAAAGAGACCCAGTACTTC
>12|TRBJ2-2|once|NA|TRBV5-4
CASSSDTGELFF
TGTGCCAGCAGTTCTGACACCGGGGAGCTGTTTTTT
>12|TRBJ1-2|NA|TRBD1|TRBV27
CAIRTGLSGYTF
TGTGCCATACGGACAGGGCTCTCTGGCTACACCTTC
>15|TRBJ1-6|NA|NA|TRBV27
CASTLGGGNNSPLHF
TGTGCCAGCACCTTAGGGGGGGGCAATAATTCACCCCTCCACTTT
>15|TRBJ1-5|once|NA|TRBV6-1
CAGTFAGESNQPQHF
TGTGCCGGCACCTTCGCGGGGGAGAGCAATCAGCCCCAGCATTTT
>13|TRBJ1-1|NA|TRBD1|TRBV9
CASSVGQITEAFF
TGTGCCAGCAGCGTGGGACAGATCACTGAAGCTTTCTTT
>16|TRBJ2-1|NA|TRBD2|TRBV9
CASSVNSGRSYNEQFF
TGTGCCAGCAGCGTGAATAGCGGGAGATCCTACAATGAGCAGTTCTTC
>15|TRBJ2-3|NA|TRBD2|TRBV27
CASSFEAGYTDTQYF
TGTGCCAGCAGTTTCGAAGCGGGGTACACAGATACGCAGTATTTT
>11|TRBJ1-2|NA|NA|TRBV27
CASSSLEGYTF
TGTGCCAGCAGTTCACTGGAGGGCTACACCTTC
>15|TRBJ2-5|NA|NA|TRBV7-6
CASSLGRRFQETQYF
TGTGCCAGCAGCTTAGGCAGGCGATTCCAAGAGACCCAGTACTTC
>21|TRBJ2-4|NA|TRBD2|TRBV14
CASSLLPTSGSWPVGKNIQYF
TGTGCCAGCAGCCTCTTACCGACTAGCGGGAGTTGGCCCGTCGGCAAAAACATTCAGTACTTC
>9|TRBJ1-1|few|NA|TRBV7-9
CASSNEAFF
TGTGCCAGCAGTAATGAAGCTTTCTTT
>15|TRBJ2-3|NA|TRBD2|TRBV9
CASSVSGSLADTQYF
TGTGCCAGCAGCGTAAGCGGGAGCTTGGCAGATACGCAGTATTTT
>14|TRBJ2-7|NA|NA|TRBV6-5
CASRPTVDTYEQYF
TGTGCCAGCAGACCAACAGTAGACACCTACGAGCAGTACTTC